The entry that follows covers one TCR beta chain sequence. The V gene lost 4 bases and the J gene lost 9 bases, with 10 bases spanning the gap. Germline lookup yields CDR1 MDHEN and CDR2 SYDVKM. CDR3 length: 12 amino acids. In the authors' methods: Amplification with reference gene primers provided the estimates of nucleated cell counts. Assay: immunoSEQ multiplex PCR; the TCRdb copy retains only in-frame clones and omits some. V, J and clone size are taken as reported in that table, and D and trimming were inferred from the DNA itself. The sample has approximately 200,000 clones, about 86% seen once; the top ten hold about 1.3%. This entry comes from a study of blood T cell repertoires in COVID-19. Participant-reported clinical history was the basis for cohort assignment.

This chain links TRBV28 with TRBJ1-5, with D unclear. This sequence originates from a woman in her 40s with acute COVID-19. Material: PBMCs or T cells enriched from blood (not recorded which). This chain's CDR3 is CASSSRGGPQHF. In DNA, the CDR3 is TGTGCCAGCAGTTCCCGGGGAGGGCCCCAGCATTTT.